Presented here are 28 T cell receptor beta chains from one specimen sequenced in a study of cytomegalovirus exposure and HLA in healthy donors (dated by TCRdb to about 2017). Libraries were constructed by the immunoSEQ multiplex PCR assay. For the multiplex PCR, a mixture combining 60 forward primers for TCR Vbeta segments and 13 reverse primers for TCR Jbeta segments was used. The immuneACCESS repertoire file appears here via TCRdb, limited to in-frame rearrangements. These files lack a portion of the clones; in checked studies, under half of the deficit traces to unresolved V genes, and the cause of the others is not known. The sample profile shows around 130,000 clones; over 8% of them were found once. The leading ten clones occupy 5.5% of the sample. The specimen was PBMCs. These receptors all stem from a man aged 35 to 55 in good health and CMV-seronegative.

The rearrangement uses TRBV10-3 and TRBJ1-1; TRBD1 matches 7 bases. The CDR3 covers 13 residues. Germline V gene sequence: CDR1 ENHRY, CDR2 SYGVKD. V shed 9 bases, J shed 0 bases, and the junction held 4 bases outside the gene matches. This CDR3 is CAIRQGLNTEAFF. As DNA, the CDR3 is TGTGCCATTCGACAGGGCCTGAACACTGAAGCTTTCTTT.

This sequence joins TRBV9 and TRBJ2-7, with D perhaps TRBD1 (5 bases). The length of the CDR3 is 15 residues. CDR1 and CDR2 from the germline V gene are SGDLS and YYNGEE. The V end lost 4 bases, the J end lost 6 bases, and 20 bases lay between the germline ends. CDR3 protein: CASSPIQGGIFEQYF. Here the CDR3 DNA reads TGTGCCAGCAGCCCCATCCAGGGTGGGATTTTCGAGCAGTACTTC.

The sample holds a few counts of this clone. This chain connects TRBV7-9 to TRBJ2-2; 8 bases match TRBD2. Germline CDR1 reads SEHNR; CDR2 reads FQNEAQ (reference sequence). The CDR3 length is 15 residues. V dropped 4 bases and J dropped 3; count of bases not matched to a gene: 4. CDR3 loop: CASSSLAGYTGELFF. DNA of the CDR3: TGTGCCAGCAGCTCCTTAGCGGGGTACACCGGGGAGCTGTTTTTT.

J is TRBJ1-5 and V is TRBV5-5, with D possibly TRBD1 on 5 matching bases. V was pared by 4 bases and J by 6 bases, with 14 bases between. CDR3 size: 14 residues. Germline CDR1 is SGHKS and CDR2 is YYEKEE (reference sequence). CDR3 region: CASSPDSQGQPQHF. The CDR3 coding sequence is TGTGCCAGCAGCCCCGACAGCCAGGGTCAGCCCCAGCATTTT.

The chain joins TRBV5-4 to TRBJ2-6; TRBD1 matches 10 bases. CDR1 and CDR2 from the germline V gene are SGHNT and YYREEE (reference sequence). This CDR3 comprises 16 residues. With 4 bases clipped from V and 3 bases from J, the junction kept 4 bases outside the gene matches. Here the CDR3 reads CASSPDRGLGANVLTF. The CDR3 DNA follows: TGTGCCAGCAGCCCCGACAGGGGGCTTGGGGCCAACGTCCTGACTTTC.

This clone was seen a few times. J is TRBJ2-5 and V is TRBV10-3; D is possibly TRBD1 (5 bases). Germline CDR1 reads ENHRY; CDR2 reads SYGVKD. Trimming cost V 6 bases and J 2 bases, with 13 bases left between them. The CDR3 has 14 amino acids. The CDR3 DNA sequence: TGTGCCATCAGCTCACCAGGGTGGCAAGAGACCCAGTACTTC. This encodes CAISSPGWQETQYF.

V is TRBV5-6 and J is TRBJ1-2, with TRBD1 matching 7 bases. Germline CDR1 reads SGHDT; CDR2 reads YYEEEE. CDR3 length: 15 residues. J gave up 5 bases and V 6 bases, and 13 bases lay outside the gene matches. CDR3 loop: CASNLGDRLGYGYTF. The CDR3, as DNA: TGTGCCAGCAACCTGGGGGACAGATTGGGATATGGCTACACCTTC.

This clone was counted between two and nine times. The chain employs TRBV19 and TRBJ2-3; 10 bases line up with TRBD2. The CDR3 is 15 residues long. Germline assignment: CDR1 LNHDA and CDR2 SQIVND (reference sequence). V gave up 3 bases and J gave up 1 base; unmatched junction bases: 1. In nucleotides, the CDR3 is TGTGCCAGTAGTATTGGACTAGCGGGCACAGATACGCAGTATTTT. Encoded protein: CASSIGLAGTDTQYF.

V and J are TRBV7-9 and TRBJ1-1; 8 nucleotides align to TRBD1. There are 15 residues in the CDR3. The V segment lost 4 bases and the J segment 7 bases; nucleotides outside the gene matches: 11. The germline CDR1 and CDR2 sequences are SEHNR and FQNEAQ (reference sequence). For the CDR3, the DNA is TGTGCCAGCAGCTCCAGCTCAGGGGGCAGGGATGAAGCTTTCTTT. Translating gives CASSSSSGGRDEAFF.

The table lists this clone with a few counts. V gene TRBV7-2 combines with J gene TRBJ1-1, with D possibly TRBD1 on 5 matching bases. Germline CDR1 and CDR2: SGHTA and FQGNSA. This CDR3 region has 13 residues. V was trimmed by 2 bases and J by 6 bases, leaving 10 bases between them. The DNA of the CDR3 is TGTGCCAGCAGCTTAAGGCAGGGCTCTGAAGCTTTCTTT. Protein: CASSLRQGSEAFF.

V usage is TRBV9 and J usage is TRBJ2-1; perhaps TRBD2 as D (6 bases). The length of the CDR3 is 13 residues. The germline gives CDR1 SGDLS, CDR2 YYNGEE. Trimming removed 0 bases from V and 8 bases from J, with 9 bases in between. The CDR3 protein is CASSVAPGDEQFF. As DNA, the CDR3 is TGTGCCAGCAGCGTAGCCCCGGGGGATGAGCAGTTCTTC.

CDR3 DNA sequence: TGCGCCAGCAGCCAAGATAGTTATGGCTACACCTTC. Translation gives CASSQDSYGYTF. V and J are TRBV4-3 and TRBJ1-2; D is undetermined. This CDR3 comprises 12 residues. Germline V lookup: CDR1 LGHNA, CDR2 YSLEER. Trimming took 0 bases from V and 5 from J, leaving 4 bases between them.

In its sample, this clone was seen a few times. This rearrangement joins TRBV7-8 to TRBJ1-4; 7 bases are a match to TRBD1. This CDR3 spans 15 amino acids. The germline V gene has CDR1 SGHVS and CDR2 FQNEAQ. The V segment lost 1 base and the J segment 8 bases; nucleotides outside the gene matches: 7. The CDR3 DNA follows: TGTGCCAGCAGCTTAGGCGACAGGGCAGGAGAAAAACTGTTTTTT. It encodes CASSLGDRAGEKLFF. Drawing the rest from reference TRBV7-8 and TRBJ1-4, the complete variable domain is GAGVSQSPRYKVAKRGQDVALRCDPISGHVSLFWYQQALGQGPEFLTYFQNEAQLDKSGLPSDRFFAERPEGSVSTLKIQRTQQEDSAVYLCASSLGDRAGEKLFFGSGTQLSVL.

V is TRBV11-2 and J is TRBJ2-7, with a possible D match to TRBD1 (5 bases). Trimming shortened V by 1 base and J by 1 base, and 8 bases separated the two germline ends. Germline assignment: CDR1 SGHAT and CDR2 FQNNGV. The CDR3 is made up of 14 amino acids. CDR3 loop: CASSLAGKSYEQYF. In DNA form, the CDR3 reads TGTGCCAGCAGCTTAGCAGGGAAGTCCTACGAGCAGTACTTC.

The chain is built from TRBV5-1 and TRBJ1-2; D is possibly TRBD1 (5 bases). Germline CDR1 SGHRS, CDR2 YFSETQ. Trimming took off 2 bases at V and 7 bases at J, with 12 bases between the two ends. This CDR3 is 13 amino acids long. The CDR3 sequence is CASSLGGEAGYTF. CDR3 DNA sequence: TGCGCCAGCAGCTTAGGAGGGGAGGCTGGCTACACCTTC.

This rearrangement joins TRBV2 to TRBJ2-2, with 8 bases that match TRBD2. CDR1 is SNHLY, CDR2 FYNNEI, per germline. The CDR3 has 15 amino acids. V shed 5 bases, J shed 2 bases, and the junction held 4 bases outside the gene matches. The CDR3 protein is CASSLSGVNTGELFF. CDR3 DNA: TGTGCCAGCAGTCTTAGCGGGGTCAACACCGGGGAGCTGTTTTTT.

J is TRBJ2-1 and V is TRBV7-3; 8 bases fit TRBD2. The CDR3 contains 14 residues. Trimming at V came to 6 bases and at J to 4 bases, leaving 5 bases not matched to a gene. The germline gives CDR1 SGHTA, CDR2 FQGTGA. CDR3 loop: CASSPGGHYNEQFF. CDR3 bases: TGTGCCAGCAGTCCGGGGGGGCATTACAATGAGCAGTTCTTC.

This clone has a handful of counts. The DNA of the CDR3 is TGTGCCATTCGGGACAGGAGGGAGGACACTGAAGCTTTCTTT. This codes for CAIRDRREDTEAFF. The chain is built from TRBV10-3 and TRBJ1-1; 8 bases align to TRBD1. The V segment lost 9 bases and the J segment 3 bases; nucleotides outside the gene matches: 9. The germline CDR1 and CDR2 sequences are ENHRY and SYGVKD. CDR3 length equals 14 residues.

The rearrangement uses TRBV28 and TRBJ2-6, with 7 nucleotides matching TRBD1. Per germline, CDR1 MDHEN and CDR2 SYDVKM. CDR3 length: 18 amino acids. The junction had 7 bases not matched to a gene; V was cut back by 2 bases and J by 0 bases. The CDR3 loop is CASSLQDRYYSGANVLTF. Written as DNA, the CDR3 is TGTGCCAGCAGTTTACAGGACAGGTATTACTCTGGGGCCAACGTCCTGACTTTC.

This rearrangement joins TRBV6-6 to TRBJ2-7; 7 bases line up with TRBD1. J lost 7 bases, V lost 8 bases, and 5 bases had no gene match. The CDR3 is 11 residues long. From germline, CDR1 is MNHNY and CDR2 SVGAGI (reference sequence). The CDR3 region has the DNA TGTGCCAGCGGACAGGTCTCGGAGCAGTACTTC. Protein product: CASGQVSEQYF.

The chain is built from TRBV7-6 and TRBJ1-1, with a weak D call TRBD1 (5 bases). The germline V gene has CDR1 SGHVS and CDR2 FNYEAQ. V was trimmed by 5 bases and J by 12 bases, leaving 19 bases between them. The CDR3 runs to 13 residues. The CDR3 reads CASSPPLRGKTFF. CDR3 sequence (DNA): TGTGCCAGCAGCCCCCCGTTGCGGGGCAAAACTTTCTTT.

This clone was counted a few times. The chain employs TRBV9 and TRBJ2-2; the D is unclear. The CDR3 contains 15 residues. Per germline, CDR1 SGDLS and CDR2 YYNGEE. The ends were cut back, 5 bases at V and 1 base at J, with 12 bases in the middle. Here the CDR3 reads CASRSETLNTGELFF. The CDR3, as DNA: TGTGCCAGCAGGTCGGAGACCCTGAACACCGGGGAGCTGTTTTTT.

The rearrangement links TRBV18 to TRBJ1-1; no definite D call. The V end was cut by 1 base, the J end by 1 base, with 7 bases between. CDR1 and CDR2 (germline): KGHSH, LQKENI. CDR3 length: 14 amino acids. Here the CDR3 reads CASSPRGGNTEAFF. The CDR3 DNA follows: TGTGCCAGCTCACCACGAGGCGGGAACACTGAAGCTTTCTTT.

The rearrangement links TRBV14 to TRBJ2-2, with TRBD2 matching over 7 bases. Germline CDR1 reads SGHDN; CDR2 reads FVKESK. V shed 4 bases, J shed 1 base, and the junction held 6 bases outside the gene matches. This CDR3 is 16 amino acids long. The CDR3 DNA reads as TGTGCCAGCAGCCCCCACGCTAGCGGGAACACCGGGGAGCTGTTTTTT. It specifies CASSPHASGNTGELFF.

The CDR3 DNA reads TGTGCCAGTAGTGGGGGGACAGGGAACTCCTACGAGCAGTACTTC. Its protein is CASSGGTGNSYEQYF. The chain is built from TRBV19 and TRBJ2-7, with 9 bases matching TRBD1. J gave up 0 bases and V 5 bases, and 5 bases lay outside the gene matches. Germline assignment: CDR1 LNHDA and CDR2 SQIVND (reference sequence). The CDR3 extends over 15 amino acids.

This clone turned up a few times. Other DNA variants within this sample encode the same CDR3. V usage is TRBV11-2 and J usage is TRBJ2-5; unclear D gene. The CDR3 is 11 amino acids. Germline V lookup: CDR1 SGHAT, CDR2 FQNNGV. With 3 bases removed from V and 3 bases from J, the gap between germline ends came to 2 bases. The CDR3 DNA follows: TGTGCCAGCAGCTTCGAAGAGACCCAGTACTTC. Residues: CASSFEETQYF.

This clone was counted only a few times. The J gene is TRBJ2-2, the V gene TRBV27; D possibly corresponds to TRBD2 (6 bases). The germline V gene has CDR1 MNHEY and CDR2 SMNVEV (reference sequence). The CDR3 covers 14 residues. V dropped 3 bases and J dropped 1 base, with 6 bases sitting between them. CDR3 DNA sequence: TGTGCCAGCAGTTTGGAGGGGAACACCGGGGAGCTGTTTTTT. It codes for CASSLEGNTGELFF.

As for this clone: At one of its ends the junction is not consistent with the germline gene, which may arise from a read error. CDR3 bases: TGCCAAGTGCGGTCTGGAAACACCATATATTTT. This sequence encodes CQVRSGNTIYF. The gene calls are TRBV19 and TRBJ1-3; the D is unclear. Germline-derived CDR1 and CDR2 are LNHDA and SQIVND (reference sequence). This CDR3 spans 11 amino acids.